The 20 T cell receptor beta chains below all came from one sample that was sequenced in a study of human T cells and chemical hapten exposure (dated by TCRdb to the early 2020s). Library prep was done by RACE. The sample was run on a NextSeq 500. TCRdb reran the public reads through fastp at Q25 and MiXCR, keeping productive beta chains. Identical CDR3 protein sequences are pooled into one entry, listed with their most common genes and DNA. The sample has over 100,000 distinct CDR3 sequences on record, roughly 9% of them singletons. About 2% of the sample comes from the top ten. Taken with the paper, the label for time point translates to: healthy volunteer bleed at 2 weeks. Total RNA was extracted from unfractionated whole blood that had been collected in Tempus Blood RNA tubes. Sequenced sample: whole blood. Every receptor here comes from a male donor in good health. Some clones in this sample may be carry-over from other donors' samples.

This chain uses TRBV4-2 with TRBJ2-1; 7 positions agree with TRBD1. Germline V gives CDR1 LGHNA, CDR2 YNFKEQ. There are 16 residues in the CDR3. V lost 3 bases and J lost 8; bases outside the gene matches: 13. Written as DNA, the CDR3 is TGTGCCAGCAGCCAGCCCGACAGGGATCCTCCTGATGAGCAGTTCTTC. This translates into CASSQPDRDPPDEQFF.

This chain joins TRBV27 and TRBJ2-1; 8 bases line up with TRBD2. This CDR3 region has 15 residues. CDR1 and CDR2 (germline): MNHEY, SMNVEV (reference sequence). The V segment lost 7 bases and the J segment 4 bases; nucleotides outside the gene matches: 9. The CDR3 reads CASNSGGDSYNEQFF. For the CDR3, the DNA is TGTGCCAGCAATTCGGGAGGGGATTCGTACAATGAGCAGTTCTTC.

This clonotype was detected ten times or more. This chain joins TRBV12-3 or TRBV12-4 and TRBJ2-7; possibly TRBD1 for D (7 bases). This CDR3 contains 15 residues. Trimming left V 0 bases short and J 2 bases short, with 11 bases between. CDR3 coding DNA: TGTGCCAGCAGTTTAGCCTCAGGGGGGACCTACGAGCAGTACTTC. It specifies CASSLASGGTYEQYF.

This clonotype was detected many times. J is TRBJ2-1 and V is TRBV19, with D perhaps matching TRBD1 (6 bases). Germline CDR1 and CDR2: LNHDA and SQIVND (reference sequence). The CDR3 runs 16 residues. The V gene lost 3 bases and the J gene lost 0 bases, with 12 bases spanning the gap. The chain's CDR3 is CASSILTGTSYNEQFF. The CDR3 DNA reads as TGTGCCAGTAGTATCTTAACAGGGACCTCCTACAATGAGCAGTTCTTC. The full variable domain, completed using reference TRBV19 and TRBJ2-1, is DGGITQSPKYLFRKEGQNVTLSCEQNLNHDAMYWYRQDPGQGLRLIYYSQIVNDFQKGDIAEGYSVSREKKESFPLTVTSAQKNPTAFYLCASSILTGTSYNEQFFGPGTRLTVL.

On this clonotype itself: One base away lies a much larger clone, so this may be a sequencing read error. CDR3 in DNA: TGTGCCAGCAGCTTGTGGGGAGTTGGAAACACCATATATTTT. It codes for CASSLWGVGNTIYF. The chain uses TRBV7-9 and TRBJ1-3, with no clear D. V dropped 3 bases and J dropped 3 bases, with 9 bases sitting between them. Germline assignment: CDR1 SEHNR and CDR2 FQNEAQ (reference sequence). The CDR3 extends over 14 amino acids.

This clonotype was found many times. The J gene is TRBJ1-2, the V gene TRBV20-1; TRBD1 is a possible D gene (6 bases). Germline V gene sequence: CDR1 DFQATT, CDR2 SNEGSKA (reference sequence). The CDR3 covers 11 residues. V lost 6 bases and J lost 9, with 14 bases in between. Written as DNA, the CDR3 is TGCAGTGCGGGTGACAGGCTGAGCTACACCTTC. As protein: CSAGDRLSYTF.

This clonotype was seen many times. This chain joins TRBV3-1 and TRBJ2-7; 9 nucleotides agree with TRBD2. The CDR3 covers 14 residues. V was clipped by 6 bases and J by 3 bases; unmatched bases: 6. The germline V gene encodes CDR1 LGHDT and CDR2 YNNKEL (reference sequence). This CDR3 reads CASSRWTSDYEQYF. The CDR3 DNA reads as TGTGCCAGCAGTCGATGGACTAGCGACTACGAGCAGTACTTC.

The J gene is TRBJ2-7, the V gene TRBV20-1, with D perhaps being TRBD1 or TRBD2 (5 bases each). This CDR3 is 11 amino acids long. V lost 1 base, J lost 6 bases, and 7 bases lay in between. CDR1 and CDR2 from the germline V gene are DFQATT and SNEGSKA (reference sequence). In DNA, the CDR3 is TGCAGTGCTAGAGTGGGGACCGAGCAGTACTTC. Its protein product is CSARVGTEQYF.

This chain connects TRBV5-1 to TRBJ2-3, with D possibly being TRBD2 (6 bases). CDR1 and CDR2 from the germline V gene are SGHRS and YFSETQ. V was trimmed by 0 bases and J by 2 bases, leaving 10 bases between them. This CDR3 contains 15 residues. The CDR3, as DNA: TGCGCCAGCAGCTTGGCTAGCGACCCCACAGATACGCAGTATTTT. This sequence encodes CASSLASDPTDTQYF. Together with reference TRBV5-1 and TRBJ2-3, the CDR3 gives the full variable domain: KAGVTQTPRYLIKTRGQQVTLSCSPISGHRSVSWYQQTPGQGLQFLFEYFSETQRNKGNFPGRFSGRQFSNSRSEMNVSTLELGDSALYLCASSLASDPTDTQYFGPGTRLTVL.

The sample holds many counts of this clonotype. The J gene is TRBJ2-2, the V gene TRBV6-2 or TRBV6-3, with D perhaps matching TRBD1 (6 bases). The germline gives CDR1 MNHEY, CDR2 SVGEGT. The V and J ends lost 0 bases and 1 base respectively, with 12 bases between them. There are 17 residues in the CDR3. CDR3 residues: CASSYSEQGRNTGELFF. CDR3 sequence (DNA): TGTGCCAGCAGTTACTCGGAGCAGGGGAGGAACACCGGGGAGCTGTTTTTT.

In its sample, this clonotype was seen a few times. The gene calls are TRBV11-1 and TRBJ2-2; TRBD2 matches at 7 bases. Trimming cost V 3 bases and J 4 bases; bases outside gene matches: 8. Germline lookup yields CDR1 SGHAT and CDR2 FQDESV (reference sequence). The CDR3 sequence is 16 residues long. CDR3 DNA: TGTGCCAGCAGCTTGAAGCGGGACCTAACCACCGGGGAGCTGTTTTTT. It translates to CASSLKRDLTTGELFF.

This clonotype has ten or more counts. The chain recombines TRBV7-9 with TRBJ2-7; D is unclear. With 1 base removed from V and 6 bases from J, the gap between germline ends came to 13 bases. The CDR3 has 14 amino acids. The germline gives CDR1 SEHNR, CDR2 FQNEAQ (reference sequence). The CDR3 DNA follows: TGTGCCAGCAGCTTAGTGGGTTTAGCTACCGAGCAGTACTTC. As protein: CASSLVGLATEQYF.

A word on this clonotype: This clone may be a read error of a much larger clone one base away. The gene calls are TRBV7-8 and TRBJ2-5; D may be TRBD2 (6 bases). Germline V gives CDR1 SGHVS, CDR2 FQNEAQ. The CDR3 has 14 residues. CDR3 amino acids: CASSSAGLQDTQYF. The CDR3 DNA reads TGTGCCAGCAGCTCAGCGGGTCTTCAAGATACCCAGTACTTC.

The V gene is TRBV5-1, the J gene TRBJ2-5, with 7 nucleotides matching TRBD1. CDR1 is SGHRS and CDR2 is YFSETQ in the germline V gene. After removal of 4 bases from V and 2 bases from J, the junction contained 5 bases not matched to a gene. The CDR3 covers 14 residues. The CDR3 loop reads CASSTRTGQETQYF. Written as DNA, the CDR3 is TGCGCCAGCAGCACCCGGACAGGTCAAGAGACCCAGTACTTC. The full variable domain, with the rest looked up from reference TRBV5-1 and TRBJ2-5, is KAGVTQTPRYLIKTRGQQVTLSCSPISGHRSVSWYQQTPGQGLQFLFEYFSETQRNKGNFPGRFSGRQFSNSRSEMNVSTLELGDSALYLCASSTRTGQETQYFGPGTRLLVL.

This clonotype was observed a handful of times. The J gene is TRBJ2-5, the V gene TRBV10-3; D is perhaps TRBD1 (5 bases). Trimming took 2 bases from V and 0 from J, leaving 13 bases between them. The CDR3 runs to 16 residues. Germline CDR1 is ENHRY and CDR2 is SYGVKD. Here the CDR3 reads CAISESGAGYQETQYF. The CDR3 nucleotides read TGTGCCATCAGTGAGAGTGGGGCCGGGTACCAAGAGACCCAGTACTTC.

As DNA, the CDR3 is TGTGCCAGCAGTTCGGCTCCCGGTCGGCGTAATGAAAAACTGTTTTTT. This translates into CASSSAPGRRNEKLFF. The V call is TRBV27, the J call TRBJ1-4; no clear D. Germline-derived CDR1 and CDR2 are MNHEY and SMNVEV (reference sequence). V gave up 4 bases and J gave up 4 bases, with 16 bases separating them. The CDR3 sequence is 16 residues long.

This clonotype came up a few times. The genes are TRBV27 and TRBJ2-1, with a weak D call TRBD1 (5 bases). Germline V gives CDR1 MNHEY, CDR2 SMNVEV (reference sequence). V lost 5 bases and J lost 4, with 9 bases in between. The CDR3 sequence is 13 residues long. CDR3: CASSTTVYNEQFF. The CDR3 bases are TGTGCCAGCAGTACGACAGTATACAATGAGCAGTTCTTC.

This clonotype was observed a handful of times. This chain connects TRBV12-3 or TRBV12-4 to TRBJ2-2; D might be TRBD2 (6 bases). The CDR3 is made up of 16 amino acids. V lost 7 bases, J lost 5 bases, and 20 bases lay in between. CDR3 DNA sequence: TGTGCCAGCACTGCGGACTACCGGTTGATTACCGGGGAGCTGTTTTTT. Its translation: CASTADYRLITGELFF.

The table lists this clonotype with a few counts. J is TRBJ1-2 and V is TRBV12-3 or TRBV12-4; TRBD1 matches 11 bases. Germline trimming cut 3 bases from V and 6 bases from J; bases unmatched to any gene: 6. There are 15 residues in the CDR3. CDR3 nucleotides: TGTGCCAGCAGTTTGGGACAGGGGGACCGAGATGGCTACACCTTC. It codes for CASSLGQGDRDGYTF.

This clonotype was counted only a few times. CDR3 in DNA: TGCAGCGTTGAAGATCGGACGGTCTCCTACGAGCAGTACTTC. This gives the protein CSVEDRTVSYEQYF. This sequence joins TRBV29-1 and TRBJ2-7; D uncertain. Germline-derived CDR1 and CDR2 are SQVTM and ANQGSEA. There are 14 residues in the CDR3. Deletions cut 0 bases from V and 0 bases from J, with 9 bases between.